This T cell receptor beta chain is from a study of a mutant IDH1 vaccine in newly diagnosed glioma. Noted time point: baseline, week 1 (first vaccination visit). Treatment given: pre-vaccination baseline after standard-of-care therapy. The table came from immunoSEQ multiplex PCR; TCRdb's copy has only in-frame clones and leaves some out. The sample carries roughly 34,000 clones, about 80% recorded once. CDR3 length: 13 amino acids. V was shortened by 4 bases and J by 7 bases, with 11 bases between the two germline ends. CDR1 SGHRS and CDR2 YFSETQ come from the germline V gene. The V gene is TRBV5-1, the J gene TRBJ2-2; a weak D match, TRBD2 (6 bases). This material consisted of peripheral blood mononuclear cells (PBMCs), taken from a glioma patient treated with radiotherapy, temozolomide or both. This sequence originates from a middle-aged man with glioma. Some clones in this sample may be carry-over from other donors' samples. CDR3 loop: CASSLVGGGELFF. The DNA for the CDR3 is TGCGCCAGCAGCCTGGTCGGGGGCGGGGAGCTGTTTTTT.